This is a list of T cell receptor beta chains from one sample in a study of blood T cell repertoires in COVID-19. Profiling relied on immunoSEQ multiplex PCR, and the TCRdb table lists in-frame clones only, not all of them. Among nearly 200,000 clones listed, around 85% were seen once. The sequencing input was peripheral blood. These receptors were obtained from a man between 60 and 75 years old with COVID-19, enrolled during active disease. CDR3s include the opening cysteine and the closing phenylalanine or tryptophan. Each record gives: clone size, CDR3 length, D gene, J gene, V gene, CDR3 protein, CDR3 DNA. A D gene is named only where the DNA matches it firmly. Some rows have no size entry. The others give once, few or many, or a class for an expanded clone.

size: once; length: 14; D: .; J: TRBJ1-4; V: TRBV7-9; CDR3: CASSSQGSGEKLFF; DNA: TGTGCCAGCAGCTCGCAGGGTTCGGGTGAAAAACTGTTTTTT
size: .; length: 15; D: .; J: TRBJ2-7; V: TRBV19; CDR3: CASSIGGGPSYEQYF; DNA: TGTGCCAGTAGTATTGGAGGGGGCCCCTCCTACGAGCAGTACTTC
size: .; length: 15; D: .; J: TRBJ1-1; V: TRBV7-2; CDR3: CASSFRTAMNTEAFF; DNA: TGTGCCAGCAGTTTTCGGACAGCAATGAACACTGAAGCTTTCTTT
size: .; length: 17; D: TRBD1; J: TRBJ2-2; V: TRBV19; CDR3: CASSTGTGSILAGELFF; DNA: TGTGCCAGTAGTACGGGGACAGGGTCAATCTTGGCCGGGGAGCTGTTTTTT
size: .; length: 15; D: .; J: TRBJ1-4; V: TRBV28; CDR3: CASSFRVRGNEKLFF; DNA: TGTGCCAGCAGTTTCAGGGTTAGGGGAAACGAAAAACTGTTTTTT
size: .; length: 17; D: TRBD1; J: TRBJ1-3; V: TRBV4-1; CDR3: CASSQGGQGGSGNTIYF; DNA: TGCGCCAGCAGCCAAGGAGGACAGGGGGGATCTGGAAACACCATATATTTT
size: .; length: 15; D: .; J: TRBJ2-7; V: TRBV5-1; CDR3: CARSGGGGGNYEQYF; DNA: TGCGCCCGCAGCGGCGGGGGAGGGGGGAACTACGAGCAGTACTTC
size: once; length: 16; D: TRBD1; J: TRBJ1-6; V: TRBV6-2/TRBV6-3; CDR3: CASSPGQRVIISPLHF; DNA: TGTGCCAGCAGCCCGGGACAGAGGGTCATAATTTCACCCCTCCACTTT
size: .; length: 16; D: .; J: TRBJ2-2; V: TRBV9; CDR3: CASSVAPTGNTGELFF; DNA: TGTGCCAGCAGCGTAGCTCCGACGGGGAACACCGGGGAGCTGTTTTTT
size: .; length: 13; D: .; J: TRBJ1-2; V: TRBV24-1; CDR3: CATSNYEGYGYTF; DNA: TGTGCCACCTCCAATTACGAGGGATATGGCTACACCTTC
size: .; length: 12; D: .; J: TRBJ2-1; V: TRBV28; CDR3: CASSERYNEQFF; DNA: TGTGCCAGCAGCGAGCGGTACAATGAGCAGTTCTTC
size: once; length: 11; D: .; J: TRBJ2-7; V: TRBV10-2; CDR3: CASKAGYEQYF; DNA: TGCGCCAGCAAAGCCGGCTACGAGCAGTACTTC
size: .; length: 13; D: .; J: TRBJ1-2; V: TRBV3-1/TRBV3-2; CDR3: CASSQESPYGYTF; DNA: TGTGCCAGCAGCCAAGAAAGCCCCTATGGCTACACCTTC
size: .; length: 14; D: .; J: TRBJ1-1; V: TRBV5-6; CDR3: CASSPAGMNTEAFF; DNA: TGTGCCAGCAGCCCGGCAGGAATGAACACTGAAGCTTTCTTT
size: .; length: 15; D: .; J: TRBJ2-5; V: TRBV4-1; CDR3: CASSPFLAPWETQYF; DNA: TGCGCCAGCAGCCCCTTCTTAGCGCCATGGGAGACCCAGTACTTC
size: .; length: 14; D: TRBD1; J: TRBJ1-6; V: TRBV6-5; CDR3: CASNTGVWHSPLHF; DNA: TGTGCCAGCAATACAGGGGTATGGCATTCACCCCTCCACTTT
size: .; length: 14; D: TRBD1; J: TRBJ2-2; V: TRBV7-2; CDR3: CASSLDRGSGELFF; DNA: TGTGCCAGCAGCTTGGACAGGGGCTCCGGGGAGCTGTTTTTT
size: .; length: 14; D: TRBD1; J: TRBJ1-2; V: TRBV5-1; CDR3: CASSLDRDRDGYTF; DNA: TGCGCCAGCAGCTTAGACCGGGACAGGGATGGCTACACCTTC
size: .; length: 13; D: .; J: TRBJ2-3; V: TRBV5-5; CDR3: CASSLEPSGTQYF; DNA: TGTGCCAGCAGCTTGGAGCCTTCAGGCACGCAGTATTTT
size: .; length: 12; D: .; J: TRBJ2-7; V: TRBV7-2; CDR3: CASSPARGEQYF; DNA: TGTGCCAGCAGCCCGGCACGGGGGGAGCAGTACTTC
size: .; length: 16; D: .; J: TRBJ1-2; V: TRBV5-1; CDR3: CASSLDGVPGSGGYTF; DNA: TGCGCCAGCAGCTTGGATGGGGTCCCCGGCTCAGGGGGCTACACCTTC
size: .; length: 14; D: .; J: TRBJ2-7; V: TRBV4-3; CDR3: CASSQDYSSYEQYF; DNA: TGCGCCAGCAGCCAAGATTACAGCTCCTACGAGCAGTACTTC
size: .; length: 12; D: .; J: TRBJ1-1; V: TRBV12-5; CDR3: CASGFLLGWAFF; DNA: TGTGCTAGTGGTTTTCTCCTCGGTTGGGCTTTCTTT
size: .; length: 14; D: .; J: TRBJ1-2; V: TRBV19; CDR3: CASSMSPGGHGYTF; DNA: TGTGCCAGTAGTATGTCCCCAGGAGGGCATGGCTACACCTTC
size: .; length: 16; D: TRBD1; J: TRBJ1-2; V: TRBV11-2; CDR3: CASSLDGGTGFNGYTF; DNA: TGTGCCAGCAGCCTAGATGGGGGGACAGGGTTCAATGGCTACACCTTC
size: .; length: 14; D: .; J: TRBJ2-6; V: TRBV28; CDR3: CASSGVTGANVLTF; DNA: TGTGCCAGTTCGGGGGTTACAGGGGCCAACGTCCTGACTTTC
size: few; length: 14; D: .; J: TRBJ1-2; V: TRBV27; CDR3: CASSLSLGVGGYTF; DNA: TGTGCCAGCAGTTTATCTCTCGGGGTAGGGGGCTACACCTTC
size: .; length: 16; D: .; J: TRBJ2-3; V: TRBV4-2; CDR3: CASSQGGGRSTDTQYF; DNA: TGTGCCAGCAGCCAAGGGGGGGGGCGTAGCACAGATACGCAGTATTTT
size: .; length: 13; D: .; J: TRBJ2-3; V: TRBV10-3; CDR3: CAISAASADTQYF; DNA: TGTGCCATCAGTGCCGCAAGCGCAGATACGCAGTATTTT
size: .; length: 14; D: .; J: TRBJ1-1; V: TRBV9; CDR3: CASSLGGGNTEAFF; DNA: TGTGCCAGCAGCCTGGGCGGGGGGAACACTGAAGCTTTCTTT
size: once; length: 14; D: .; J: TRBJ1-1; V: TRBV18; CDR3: CASSSQESNTEAFF; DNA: TGTGCCAGCTCATCACAGGAGTCGAACACTGAAGCTTTCTTT
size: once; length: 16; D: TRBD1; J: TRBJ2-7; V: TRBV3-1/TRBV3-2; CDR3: CASSQGQRDRLYEQYF; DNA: TGTGCCAGCAGCCAAGGACAGAGGGACAGACTCTACGAGCAGTACTTC
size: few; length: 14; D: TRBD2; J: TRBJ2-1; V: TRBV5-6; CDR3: CASRLGLAFSEQFF; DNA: TGTGCCAGCAGATTGGGACTAGCGTTCAGTGAGCAGTTCTTC
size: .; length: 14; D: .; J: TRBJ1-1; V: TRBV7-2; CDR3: CASSLNRMNTEAFF; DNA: TGTGCCAGCAGCTTAAACAGGATGAACACTGAAGCTTTCTTT
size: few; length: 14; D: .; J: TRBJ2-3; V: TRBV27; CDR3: CATSEEAGTDTQYF; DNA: TGTGCCACCTCGGAGGAGGCGGGAACTGATACGCAGTATTTT
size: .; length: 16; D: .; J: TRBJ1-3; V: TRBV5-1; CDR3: CASSLGPGITGNTIYF; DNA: TGCGCCAGCAGCTTGGGTCCGGGTATTACTGGAAACACCATATATTTT
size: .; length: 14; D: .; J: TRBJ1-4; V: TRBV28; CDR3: CASSLGAGHEKLFF; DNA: TGTGCCAGCAGTTTAGGTGCTGGGCATGAAAAACTGTTTTTT
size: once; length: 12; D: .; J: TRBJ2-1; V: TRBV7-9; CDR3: CASSLRSSLQFF; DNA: TGTGCCAGCAGCTTAAGGTCTAGTCTACAGTTCTTC
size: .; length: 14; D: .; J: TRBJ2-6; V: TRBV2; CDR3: CASNYISGANVLTF; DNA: TGTGCCAGCAATTATATCTCTGGGGCCAACGTCCTGACTTTC
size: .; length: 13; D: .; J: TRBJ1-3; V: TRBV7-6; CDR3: CASSPPTGGTIYF; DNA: TGTGCCAGCAGCCCCCCAACCGGGGGCACCATATATTTT
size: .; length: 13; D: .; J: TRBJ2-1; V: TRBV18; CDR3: CASSPQGINEQFF; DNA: TGTGCCAGCTCACCCCAGGGAATCAATGAGCAGTTCTTC
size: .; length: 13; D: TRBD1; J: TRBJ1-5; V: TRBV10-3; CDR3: CAISYRGGQPQHF; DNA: TGTGCCATCAGTTACAGGGGAGGACAGCCCCAGCATTTT
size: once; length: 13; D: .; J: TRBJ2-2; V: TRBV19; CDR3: CATGRGALGELFF; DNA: TGTGCCACCGGCCGGGGGGCCCTCGGGGAGCTGTTTTTT
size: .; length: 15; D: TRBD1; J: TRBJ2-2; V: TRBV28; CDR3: CASSRTGLNTGELFF; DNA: TGTGCCAGCAGTCGGACAGGGCTAAACACCGGGGAGCTGTTTTTT
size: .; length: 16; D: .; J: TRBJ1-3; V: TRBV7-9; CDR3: CASTLGGSGSGNTIYF; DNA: TGTGCCAGCACTCTAGGTGGAAGCGGCTCTGGAAACACCATATATTTT
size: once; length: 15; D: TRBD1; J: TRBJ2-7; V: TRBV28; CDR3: CASTQGAGEWYEQYF; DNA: TGTGCCAGCACTCAGGGGGCAGGGGAATGGTACGAGCAGTACTTC
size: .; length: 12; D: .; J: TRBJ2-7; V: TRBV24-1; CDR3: CATSESRYEQYF; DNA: TGTGCCACCAGTGAGAGCCGCTACGAGCAGTACTTC
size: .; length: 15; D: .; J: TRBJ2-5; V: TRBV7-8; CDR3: CASSLGTAYQETQYF; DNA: TGTGCCAGCAGCTTAGGGACAGCCTACCAAGAGACCCAGTACTTC
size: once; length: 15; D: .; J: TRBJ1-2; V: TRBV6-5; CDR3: CASSYSKGHKDGYTF; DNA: TGTGCCAGCAGTTACTCTAAAGGACACAAAGACGGCTACACCTTC
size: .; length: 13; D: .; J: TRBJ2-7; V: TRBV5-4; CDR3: CASSFGESYEQYF; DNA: TGTGCCAGCAGCTTCGGGGAAAGCTACGAGCAGTACTTC
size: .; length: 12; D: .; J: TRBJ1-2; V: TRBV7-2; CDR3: CASSVPGFGYTF; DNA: TGTGCCAGCAGCGTCCCAGGGTTTGGCTACACCTTC
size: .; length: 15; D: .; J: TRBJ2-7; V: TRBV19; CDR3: CASSIGLGVAYEQYF; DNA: TGTGCCAGTAGTATAGGACTAGGAGTAGCGTACGAGCAGTACTTC
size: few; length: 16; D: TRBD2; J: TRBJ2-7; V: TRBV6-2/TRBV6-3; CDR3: CASSLTGTSGSYEQYF; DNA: TGTGCCAGCAGCTTAACCGGGACTAGCGGGAGCTACGAGCAGTACTTC